This T cell receptor (delta chain) was profiled in a study of Vδ1+ human thymocytes. The CDR3 is 19 amino acids. Trimming took 1 base from V and 0 from J, leaving 21 bases between them. Germline V gene data show CDR1 as TSWWSYY and CDR2 as QGS. The study, taken as a whole, reports: Highly polyclonal TRG and TRD repertoires with Gaussian CDR3 length distributions appeared in thymus. Many TRG clonotypes were shared between donors; TRD repertoires were essentially private.

Sequences come from RNA converted to cDNA by reverse transcription. Pooled V-gene forward primers with one constant-region reverse primer generated the CDR3 amplicons by multiplex PCR. TCRdb re-processed the multiplex PCR reads via CATT. Here the sample spans under 85,000 delta-chain clones, 30% to 45% being singletons. A few counts support this clone. Antigen specificity is unknown. This TCR was recovered from a boy under two years old who had congenital heart surgery. This chain uses TRDV1 with TRDJ1, with D possibly called TRDD2 or TRDD3 (7 bases each). The sequencing input was Vdelta1+ gamma-delta thymocytes from the thymus. Sample subset: FACS-sorted CD3+ TCRalphabeta- TCRVdelta1+ TCRVdelta2- thymocytes. In DNA form, the CDR3 reads TGTGCTCTTGGGGAACCCGTTCCTACCTGGGGGGCATACACCGATAAACTCATCTTT. Its translation: CALGEPVPTWGAYTDKLIF.